The 3 T cell receptor beta chains below were found in one sample sequenced in a study of T-cell reconstitution after alpha-beta-depleted transplantation in children (dated by TCRdb to 2016 to 2017). The method behind the library was PCR. Reads for this sample came from an Illumina HiSeq 2500. To normalize quantification of the TCRbeta repertoire, the TCR libraries were built with molecular barcoding that relied on unique molecular identifiers. The public reads were reanalyzed by TCRdb: fastp trimming at Q25, MiXCR alignment, in-frame beta chains only. Rows matching on CDR3 protein sequence are summarized as one entry with the most common DNA and genes. This sample lists fewer than 700,000 distinct CDR3 sequences; approximately 22% were detected once. 13% to 15% of the sample goes to the ten largest clones. The treatment or condition label, read with the paper, signifies: allogeneic hematopoietic cell transplantation with graft depleted of TCRalphabeta T cells and CD19 B cells.

Here the sequenced sample was PBMCs, mostly from graft donor cells, taken 360 days after TCRalphabeta/CD19-depleted stem cell transplant. Receptor source: a boy in the first two years of life who had a stem cell transplant for acute myeloid leukemia, so the T cells may come from the graft donor.

In its sample, this clonotype was seen a few times. V is TRBV27 and J is TRBJ2-7; D gene unclear. From germline, CDR1 is MNHEY and CDR2 SMNVEV (reference sequence). V gave up 5 bases and J gave up 1 base, with 18 bases separating them. The CDR3 has 16 residues. In DNA form, the CDR3 reads TGTGCCAGCAGTATCAATTCCTTGACTGTGTCCTACGAGCAGTACTTC. Translation: CASSINSLTVSYEQYF.

This clonotype was picked up many times. This chain joins TRBV7-9 and TRBJ2-7; D is unclear. CDR1 is SEHNR, CDR2 FQNEAQ, per germline (reference sequence). V was cut by 0 bases and J by 7 bases, with 13 bases left in between. There are 14 residues in the CDR3. The CDR3 loop reads CASSLASVGKEQYF. The CDR3 region has the DNA TGTGCCAGCAGCTTAGCGTCGGTGGGTAAGGAGCAGTACTTC.

The CDR3 protein is CASRQTGLGTEAFF. As DNA, the CDR3 is TGTGCCAGCAGACAAACAGGGTTAGGCACTGAAGCTTTCTTT. This sequence joins TRBV25-1 and TRBJ1-1; a possible D gene is TRBD1 (6 bases). V lost 6 bases, J lost 4 bases, and 15 bases lay in between. This CDR3 spans 14 amino acids. The germline gives CDR1 MGHDK, CDR2 SYGVNS.